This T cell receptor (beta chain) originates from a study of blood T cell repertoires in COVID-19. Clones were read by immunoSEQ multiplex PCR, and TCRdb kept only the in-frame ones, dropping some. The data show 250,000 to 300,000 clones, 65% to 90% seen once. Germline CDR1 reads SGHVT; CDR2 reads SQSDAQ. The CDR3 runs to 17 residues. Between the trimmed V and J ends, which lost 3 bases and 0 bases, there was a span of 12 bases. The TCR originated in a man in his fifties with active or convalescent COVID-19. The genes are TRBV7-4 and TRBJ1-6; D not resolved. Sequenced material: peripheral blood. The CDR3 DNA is TGTGCCAGCAGCTTCGGTCGAGACAACTCCTATAATTCACCCCTCCACTTT. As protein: CASSFGRDNSYNSPLHF.